This passage covers 11 T cell receptor beta chains from one sample sequenced in a study of metastatic and nonmetastatic thyroid tumors. Thyroid surgery was preceded by no treatment in any patient. TCRdb reassembled clones from the PCR reads with MiXCR. Here the sample spans about 20,000 clones, roughly a third being singletons. Sequenced input: blood. These receptors were collected from a female donor with papillary thyroid cancer or a benign thyroid nodule (not recorded which). Some clones in this sample may be carry-over from other donors' samples.

This clone was counted many times. A much larger clone lies a single base off, so this may be a read error. This chain's CDR3 is CSAKTGNYEQYF. The CDR3 DNA reads as TGCAGTGCTAAGACAGGGAACTACGAGCAGTACTTC. The genes are TRBV20-1 and TRBJ2-7, with 7 nucleotides matching TRBD1. In germline, CDR1 is DFQATT, CDR2 SNEGSKA (reference sequence). J lost 3 bases, V lost 4 bases, and 3 bases had no gene match. The CDR3 consists of 12 residues.

This clone was counted many times. The chain links TRBV3-2 to TRBJ2-7; TRBD2 reflects the table's D call only, with no check against the DNA. TRBV3-2 is termed a pseudogene. CDR3 length: 18 residues. DNA for the CDR3: TGTGCCAGCAGCTCCCTAACAGCTAGCGGGGGGGGCTACTACGAGCAGTACTTC. It yields the protein CASSSLTASGGGYYEQYF.

This rearrangement joins TRBV4-1 to TRBJ2-7; D is undetermined. In germline, CDR1 is MGHRA, CDR2 YSYEKL. The CDR3 length is 15 residues. V lost 0 bases to trimming and J lost 2 bases, with 11 bases between them. The DNA of the CDR3 is TGCGCCAGCAGCCAAGATGTCCAGAACCCCTACGAGCAGTACTTC. This codes for CASSQDVQNPYEQYF.

This chain connects TRBV6-1 to TRBJ2-7; D unclear. In germline, CDR1 is MNHNS, CDR2 SASEGT. Trimming left V 6 bases short and J 1 base short, with 16 bases between. The CDR3 is 15 residues long. CDR3 protein: CASSPGLLQSYEQYF. The CDR3 region has the DNA TGTGCCAGCAGCCCCGGCCTCTTACAGTCCTACGAGCAGTACTTC.

With respect to this clone: This same CDR3 is encoded by further DNA sequences in the sample. V is TRBV6-2 or TRBV6-3 and J is TRBJ2-1; D unresolved. Germline CDR1 and CDR2: MNHEY and SVGEGT. The CDR3 is made up of 13 amino acids. V was shortened by 2 bases and J by 13 bases, with 15 bases between the two germline ends. The chain's CDR3 is CASSYGLGFVQFF. The DNA for the CDR3 is TGTGCCAGCAGTTACGGTTTGGGGTTCGTTCAGTTCTTC.

This clone showed up just a few times. This chain uses TRBV10-3 with TRBJ1-2; a weak D match, TRBD1 (5 bases). Germline loops: CDR1 ENHRY, CDR2 SYGVKD. The CDR3 length is 12 residues. V gave up 10 bases and J gave up 2 bases, with 11 bases separating them. CDR3 region: CATRQTNYGYTF. The CDR3 coding sequence is TGTGCCACTAGACAGACCAACTATGGCTACACCTTC.

This clone was seen at least ten times. This chain connects TRBV7-2 to TRBJ1-4, with D possibly matching TRBD1 (5 bases). Germline V CDR1 and CDR2: SGHTA, FQGNSA. The CDR3 sequence is 15 residues long. Trimming removed 4 bases at V and 7 bases at J, with 16 bases between. The CDR3 nucleotides read TGTGCCAGCAGCTCCCAACCGGGACGTTCTGAAAAACTGTTTTTT. Protein product: CASSSQPGRSEKLFF.

CDR3 residues: CASSLGWREGRTDTQYF. CDR3 coding DNA: TGCGCCAGCAGCTTGGGATGGCGGGAAGGGAGGACAGATACGCAGTATTTT. V gene TRBV5-1 combines with J gene TRBJ2-3; D may be TRBD2 (6 bases). The CDR3 has 17 residues. The germline CDR1 and CDR2 sequences are SGHRS and YFSETQ. The V and J ends lost 0 bases and 3 bases respectively, with 17 bases between them. The full variable domain, its missing parts supplied by reference TRBV5-1 and TRBJ2-3, is KAGVTQTPRYLIKTRGQQVTLSCSPISGHRSVSWYQQTPGQGLQFLFEYFSETQRNKGNFPGRFSGRQFSNSRSEMNVSTLELGDSALYLCASSLGWREGRTDTQYFGPGTRLTVL.

Relative to its sample, this clone is medium-sized (0.01 to 0.1%). The chain has TRBV6-1 and TRBJ1-1; D remains ambiguous. Trimming pared 5 bases from V and 0 bases from J, leaving 13 bases between. The CDR3 is made up of 15 amino acids. Germline lookup yields CDR1 MNHNS and CDR2 SASEGT. CDR3 residues: CASSSGLQMNTEAFF. CDR3 DNA: TGTGCCAGCAGTTCGGGTCTACAAATGAACACTGAAGCTTTCTTT.

This clone was counted ten times or more. The chain combines TRBV4-1 with TRBJ2-3; D might be TRBD1 or TRBD2, each matching 5 bases. Germline V gene sequence: CDR1 MGHRA, CDR2 YSYEKL. Trimming removed 4 bases at V and 2 bases at J, with 10 bases between. The CDR3 is made up of 14 amino acids. The CDR3 bases are TGCGCCAGCAGCCCACGAGGGGACACAGATACGCAGTATTTT. Translated, it gives CASSPRGDTDTQYF.

This sequence joins TRBV4-1 and TRBJ2-7; D possibly corresponds to TRBD1 (5 bases). Germline V CDR1 and CDR2: MGHRA, YSYEKL. V was shortened by 9 bases and J by 7 bases, with 25 bases between the two germline ends. CDR3 length: 15 residues. This chain's CDR3 is CASKTILGRAEEQYF. CDR3 in DNA: TGCGCCAGTAAAACAATCCTCGGCAGGGCTGAAGAGCAGTACTTC.